Sequencing of this T cell receptor (beta chain) was carried out in a study of T cell repertoires in cytomegalovirus infection. Overall study findings and caveats: Pooled public TCR beta family frequency picked out CMV carriers with the relevant HLA. Within the response measured ex vivo, HLA-C-restricted CMV-specific TCR beta clonotypes were dominant.

This clonotype was counted only a few times. Its antigen is unidentified. One entry per CDR3 protein results from TCRdb running MiXCR on the reads. The table includes fewer than 700,000 distinct CDR3 sequences, 20% to 25% detected once. The length of the CDR3 is 18 residues. The V gene lost 0 bases and the J gene lost 2 bases, with 21 bases spanning the gap. The germline V gene encodes CDR1 DFQATT and CDR2 SNEGSKA (reference sequence). V and J are TRBV20-1 and TRBJ2-3; possibly TRBD1 or TRBD2 for D (6 bases each). The sequenced sample was CD8+ T cells from PBMCs. The TCR was taken from a human donor in good health (CMV status not recorded). Some clones in this sample may be carry-over from other donors' samples. The CDR3 bases are TGCAGTGCTAGAGATGATTGGGGGGCAAATACTCTCACAGATACGCAGTATTTT. Translation gives CSARDDWGANTLTDTQYF.